A selection of T cell receptor beta chains follows, all from one sample in a study of technical replicates of blood from a handful of donors. Clones were read by immunoSEQ multiplex PCR, and TCRdb kept only the in-frame ones, dropping some. The table lists just under 85,000 clones, roughly 92% of them singletons, with 0.25% in the top ten. Sample: T cells isolated from PBMCs. Every receptor here comes from a human donor in good health. CDR3s include the opening cysteine and the closing phenylalanine or tryptophan. Fields, in order: clone size, J gene, D gene, V gene, CDR3 protein, CDR3 DNA. A D gene is named only where the DNA matches it firmly. Size is omitted from some rows. Given values are once, few, many or a class for expanded clones.

-	TRBJ1-4	-	TRBV29-1	CSVASPVGQTNEKLFF	TGCAGCGTTGCGTCCCCAGTGGGGCAAACTAATGAAAAACTGTTTTTT
-	TRBJ2-5	TRBD2	TRBV7-9	CASRPPGGQRETQYF	TGTGCCAGCAGGCCGCCGGGGGGGCAGAGGGAGACCCAGTACTTC
-	TRBJ1-3	TRBD1	TRBV5-1	CASSPGDRASGNTIYF	TGCGCCAGCAGCCCCGGGGACAGGGCATCGGGAAACACCATATATTTT
-	TRBJ2-7	TRBD2	TRBV6-1	CASSGQRGFLYEQYF	TGTGCCAGCAGTGGCCAGCGGGGGTTTCTGTACGAGCAGTACTTC
-	TRBJ2-3	TRBD1	TRBV28	CASSLSGGGTDTQYF	TGTGCCAGCAGTTTATCAGGGGGCGGCACAGATACGCAGTATTTT
few	TRBJ1-1	TRBD1	TRBV11-3	CASSPDRAGTEAFF	TGTGCCAGCAGCCCGGACAGGGCGGGCACTGAAGCTTTCTTT
-	TRBJ2-7	TRBD2	TRBV19	CATCGGGSSYEQYF	TGTGCCACATGTGGTGGCGGGAGCTCCTACGAGCAGTACTTC
-	TRBJ2-7	TRBD1	TRBV28	CASRGQGRGEQYF	TGTGCCAGCAGGGGACAGGGACGTGGAGAGCAGTACTTC
-	TRBJ2-3	TRBD2	TRBV5-1	CASSPGTSGDTQYF	TGCGCCAGCAGCCCAGGGACTAGCGGAGATACGCAGTATTTT
-	TRBJ2-2	-	TRBV7-6	CASSPGVTGELFF	TGTGCCAGCAGCCCAGGGGTCACCGGGGAGCTGTTTTTT
-	TRBJ1-3	-	TRBV7-8	CASSSRSGNTIYF	TGTGCCAGCAGCTCCAGATCTGGAAACACCATATATTTT
-	TRBJ2-5	-	TRBV28	CASSLRGAQYF	TGTGCCAGCAGTTTACGCGGGGCCCAGTACTTC
-	TRBJ2-7	-	TRBV15	CATRNRDTYEQYF	TGTGCCACCAGGAACAGGGATACCTACGAGCAGTACTTC
-	TRBJ2-5	TRBD1	TRBV5-1	CASRRTWDSLRETQYF	TGCGCCAGCAGACGGACCTGGGACAGCCTACGGGAGACCCAGTACTTC
few	TRBJ2-1	TRBD2	TRBV2	CASSTRLAGALSYNEQFF	TGTGCCAGCAGCACACGACTAGCGGGGGCCCTCTCCTACAATGAGCAGTTCTTC
-	TRBJ1-2	-	TRBV7-9	CASSLGQYYGYTF	TGTGCCAGCAGCTTAGGACAGTACTATGGCTACACCTTC
-	TRBJ2-7	-	TRBV19	CASSRGRVYEQYF	TGTGCCAGTAGTAGGGGCAGGGTCTACGAGCAGTACTTC
-	TRBJ2-7	TRBD1	TRBV4-1	CASSQGQGLEQYF	TGCGCCAGCAGCCAGGGACAGGGACTTGAGCAGTACTTC
-	TRBJ2-1	-	TRBV6-6	CASSYSTGNPATQFF	TGTGCCAGCAGTTACTCGACCGGGAACCCGGCAACTCAGTTCTTC
-	TRBJ1-2	TRBD1	TRBV6-1	CASKRDRGVGYTF	TGTGCCAGCAAAAGGGACAGGGGGGTTGGCTACACCTTC
-	TRBJ1-2	TRBD1	TRBV6-4	CASSDTDRATGYTF	TGTGCCAGCAGTGACACCGACAGGGCGACTGGCTACACCTTC
-	TRBJ2-3	TRBD1	TRBV6-5	CASRRQGRSTDTQYF	TGTGCCAGCAGGCGACAGGGAAGGAGCACAGATACGCAGTATTTT
-	TRBJ1-1	-	TRBV6-4	CASRRQENTEAFF	TGTGCCAGCCGACGACAGGAGAACACTGAAGCTTTCTTT
-	TRBJ2-2	TRBD2	TRBV19	CASSRPAFWGGRASDTGELFF	TGTGCCAGTAGTAGGCCGGCCTTTTGGGGCGGGAGGGCCTCGGACACCGGGGAGCTGTTTTTT
-	TRBJ2-3	-	TRBV30	CACDTMVADTQYF	TGTGCCTGCGATACTATGGTCGCAGATACGCAGTATTTT
-	TRBJ2-7	-	TRBV19	CASSTGLDIHEQYF	TGTGCCAGTAGCACTGGCTTAGACATCCACGAGCAGTACTTC
-	TRBJ2-3	TRBD2	TRBV7-8	CASSSKTAGDTDTQYF	TGTGCCAGCAGCTCGAAAACGGCGGGGGACACAGATACGCAGTATTTT
-	TRBJ1-2	-	TRBV7-3	CASSPARRDYGYTF	TGTGCCAGCAGCCCTGCCCGACGGGACTATGGCTACACCTTC
-	TRBJ2-7	TRBD2	TRBV11-2	CASSLSASGYEQYF	TGTGCCAGCAGCTTATCTGCTAGCGGCTACGAGCAGTACTTC
-	TRBJ2-7	-	TRBV19	CASSRRGDYDYEQYF	TGTGCCAGCTCTCGAAGGGGGGACTACGATTACGAGCAGTACTTC
-	TRBJ2-7	TRBD1	TRBV29-1	CSVARDREKQYF	TGCAGCGTTGCCCGGGACAGGGAGAAGCAGTACTTC
-	TRBJ2-5	-	TRBV29-1	CSVEPTEETQYF	TGCAGCGTTGAACCGACAGAAGAGACCCAGTACTTC
-	TRBJ1-1	-	TRBV5-1	CASSLAPGNTEAFF	TGCGCCAGCAGCTTGGCCCCAGGGAACACTGAAGCTTTCTTT
-	TRBJ1-2	-	TRBV5-6	CASSLPGGANYGYTF	TGTGCCAGCAGCCTCCCCGGGGGGGCTAACTATGGCTACACCTTC
-	TRBJ2-3	-	TRBV20-1	CSVDRSDTQYF	TGCAGTGTTGATCGGTCAGATACGCAGTATTTT
-	TRBJ2-7	TRBD1	TRBV10-3	CAISSRTGGDEQYF	TGTGCCATCAGTTCTCGGACAGGGGGCGACGAGCAGTACTTC
-	TRBJ1-2	TRBD1	TRBV27	CASSPTGAGNGYTF	TGTGCCAGCAGCCCGACAGGGGCTGGGAATGGCTACACCTTC
-	TRBJ2-7	TRBD1	TRBV28	CASSLPTGLSYEQYF	TGTGCCAGCAGTCTCCCGACAGGGTTATCCTACGAGCAGTACTTC
-	TRBJ2-7	TRBD1	TRBV25-1	CASSGWTGYDEQYF	TGTGCCAGCAGTGGGTGGACAGGGTACGACGAGCAGTACTTC
-	TRBJ2-2	TRBD2	TRBV10-3	CAIRAGDTGELFF	TGTGCCATCCGAGCGGGAGACACCGGGGAGCTGTTTTTT
-	TRBJ1-5	TRBD1	TRBV27	CASSSYLGQGVNQPQHF	TGTGCCAGCAGTTCTTATCTGGGTCAGGGGGTTAATCAGCCCCAGCATTTT
-	TRBJ2-7	-	TRBV7-8	CASSSKSGFTYEQYF	TGTGCCAGCAGCTCTAAATCGGGATTTACCTACGAGCAGTACTTC
-	TRBJ2-1	TRBD2	TRBV5-4	CASTPTGGRIGEQFF	TGTGCCAGCACCCCAACCGGCGGGAGAATCGGTGAGCAGTTCTTC
-	TRBJ2-1	-	TRBV9	CASSPQNYNEQFF	TGTGCCAGCAGCCCCCAGAATTACAATGAGCAGTTCTTC
-	TRBJ1-2	-	TRBV15	CATSREAGDLGYGYTF	TGTGCCACCAGCAGGGAAGCAGGGGATTTGGGTTATGGCTACACCTTC
-	TRBJ1-5	-	TRBV6-6	CASRRTGNQPQHF	TGTGCCAGCAGGCGGACAGGCAATCAGCCCCAGCATTTT